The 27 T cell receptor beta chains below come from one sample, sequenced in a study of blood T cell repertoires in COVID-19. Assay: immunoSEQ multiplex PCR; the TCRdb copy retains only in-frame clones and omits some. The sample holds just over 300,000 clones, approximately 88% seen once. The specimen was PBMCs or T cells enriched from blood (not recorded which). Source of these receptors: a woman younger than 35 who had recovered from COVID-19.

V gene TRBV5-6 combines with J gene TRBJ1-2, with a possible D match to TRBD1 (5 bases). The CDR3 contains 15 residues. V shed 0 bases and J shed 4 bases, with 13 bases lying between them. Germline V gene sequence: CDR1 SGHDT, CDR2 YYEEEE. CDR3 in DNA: TGTGCCAGCAGCTTGGAGGGGCGCGGTGCCTATGGCTACACCTTC. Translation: CASSLEGRGAYGYTF. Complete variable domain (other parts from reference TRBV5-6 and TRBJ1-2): DAGVTQSPTHLIKTRGQQVTLRCSPKSGHDTVSWYQQALGQGPQFIFQYYEEEERQRGNFPDRFSGHQFPNYSSELNVNALLLGDSALYLCASSLEGRGAYGYTFGSGTRLTVV.

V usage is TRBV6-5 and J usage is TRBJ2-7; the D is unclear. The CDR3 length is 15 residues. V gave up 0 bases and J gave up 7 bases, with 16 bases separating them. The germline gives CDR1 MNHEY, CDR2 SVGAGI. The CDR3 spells CASSYSVGQSDEQYF. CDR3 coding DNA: TGTGCCAGCAGTTACTCAGTGGGCCAGTCGGATGAGCAGTACTTC.

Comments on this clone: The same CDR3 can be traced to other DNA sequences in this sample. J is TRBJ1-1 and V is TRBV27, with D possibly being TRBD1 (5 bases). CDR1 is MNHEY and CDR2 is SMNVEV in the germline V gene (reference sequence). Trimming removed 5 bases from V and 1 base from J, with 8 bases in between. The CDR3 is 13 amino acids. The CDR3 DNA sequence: TGTGCCAGCAGTCCCACAGGGAACACTGAAGCTTTCTTT. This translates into CASSPTGNTEAFF.

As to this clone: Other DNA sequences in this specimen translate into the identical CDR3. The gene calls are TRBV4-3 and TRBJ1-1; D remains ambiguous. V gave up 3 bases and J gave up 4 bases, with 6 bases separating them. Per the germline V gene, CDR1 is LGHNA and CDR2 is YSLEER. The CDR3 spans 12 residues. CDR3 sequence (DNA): TGCGCCAGCAGCCAGGCAGGCACTGAAGCTTTCTTT. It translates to CASSQAGTEAFF.

CDR3 sequence (DNA): TGTGCCAGCCGCGTACAGGGGGCAGACTCTGGGGCCAACGTCCTGACTTTC. Translation gives CASRVQGADSGANVLTF. V is TRBV13 and J is TRBJ2-6; 9 bases match TRBD1. V lost 8 bases to trimming and J lost 0 bases; unmatched junction nucleotides: 8. This CDR3 has 17 residues. Germline CDR1 and CDR2: PRHDT and FYEKMQ (reference sequence).

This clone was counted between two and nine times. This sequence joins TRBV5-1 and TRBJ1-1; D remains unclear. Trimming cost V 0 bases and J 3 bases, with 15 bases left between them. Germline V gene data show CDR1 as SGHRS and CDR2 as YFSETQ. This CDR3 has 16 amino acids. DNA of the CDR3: TGCGCCAGCAGCTTGGGTCTCTCGGGTCTATACACTGAAGCTTTCTTT. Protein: CASSLGLSGLYTEAFF.

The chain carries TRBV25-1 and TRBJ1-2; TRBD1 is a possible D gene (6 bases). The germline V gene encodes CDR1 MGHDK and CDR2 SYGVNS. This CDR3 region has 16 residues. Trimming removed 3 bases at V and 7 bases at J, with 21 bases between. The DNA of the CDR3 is TGTGCCAGCAGTGACCACCAGCAGGGGAGTTACGGTGGCTACACCTTC. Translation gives CASSDHQQGSYGGYTF.

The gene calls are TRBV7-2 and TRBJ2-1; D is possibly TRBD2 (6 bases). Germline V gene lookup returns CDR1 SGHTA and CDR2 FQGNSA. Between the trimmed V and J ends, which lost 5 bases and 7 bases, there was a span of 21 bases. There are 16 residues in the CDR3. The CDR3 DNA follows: TGTGCCAGCAGCCCCACTTTTGGTAGCGGTGGAAATGAGCAGTTCTTC. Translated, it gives CASSPTFGSGGNEQFF.

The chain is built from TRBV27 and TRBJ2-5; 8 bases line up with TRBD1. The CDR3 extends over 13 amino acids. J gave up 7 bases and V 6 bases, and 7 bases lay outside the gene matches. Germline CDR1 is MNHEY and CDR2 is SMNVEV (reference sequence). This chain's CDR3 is CASSPGQGRTQYF. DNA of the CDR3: TGTGCCAGCAGCCCTGGACAGGGACGGACCCAGTACTTC.

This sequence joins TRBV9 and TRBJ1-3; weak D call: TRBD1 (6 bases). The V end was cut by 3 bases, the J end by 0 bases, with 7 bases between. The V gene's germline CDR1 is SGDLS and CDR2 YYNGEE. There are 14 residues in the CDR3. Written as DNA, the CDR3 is TGTGCCAGCAGCGCGACAGGCTCTGGAAACACCATATATTTT. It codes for CASSATGSGNTIYF.

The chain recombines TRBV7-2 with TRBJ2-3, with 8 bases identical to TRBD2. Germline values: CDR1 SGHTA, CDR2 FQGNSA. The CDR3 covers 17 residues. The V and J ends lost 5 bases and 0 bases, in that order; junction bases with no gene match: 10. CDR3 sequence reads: CASSIGLAVISTDTQYF. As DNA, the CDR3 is TGTGCCAGCAGCATAGGACTAGCCGTGATTAGCACAGATACGCAGTATTTT.

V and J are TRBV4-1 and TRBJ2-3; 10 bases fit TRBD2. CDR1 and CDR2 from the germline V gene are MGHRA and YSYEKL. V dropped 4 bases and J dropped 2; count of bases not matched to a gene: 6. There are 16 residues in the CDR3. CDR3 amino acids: CASSREGLAVTDTQYF. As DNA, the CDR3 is TGCGCCAGCAGCCGGGAAGGACTAGCGGTCACAGATACGCAGTATTTT.

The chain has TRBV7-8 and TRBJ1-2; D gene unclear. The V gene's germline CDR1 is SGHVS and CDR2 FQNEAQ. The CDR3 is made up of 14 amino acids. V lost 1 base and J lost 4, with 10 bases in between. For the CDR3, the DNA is TGTGCCAGCAGCTTAGGTCCGGTATTCTATGGCTACACCTTC. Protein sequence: CASSLGPVFYGYTF.

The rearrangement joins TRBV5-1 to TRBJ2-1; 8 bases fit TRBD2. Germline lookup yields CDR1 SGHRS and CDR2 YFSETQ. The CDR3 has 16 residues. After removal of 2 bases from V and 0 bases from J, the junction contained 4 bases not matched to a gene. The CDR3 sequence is CASSLAGDYSYNEQFF. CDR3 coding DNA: TGCGCCAGCAGCTTAGCGGGAGATTACTCCTACAATGAGCAGTTCTTC.

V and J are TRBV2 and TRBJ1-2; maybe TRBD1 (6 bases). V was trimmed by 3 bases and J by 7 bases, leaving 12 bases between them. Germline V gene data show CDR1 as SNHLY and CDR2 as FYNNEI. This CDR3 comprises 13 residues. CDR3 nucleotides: TGTGCCAGCAGTGATAAACAGGGATCTGGCTACACCTTC. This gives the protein CASSDKQGSGYTF.

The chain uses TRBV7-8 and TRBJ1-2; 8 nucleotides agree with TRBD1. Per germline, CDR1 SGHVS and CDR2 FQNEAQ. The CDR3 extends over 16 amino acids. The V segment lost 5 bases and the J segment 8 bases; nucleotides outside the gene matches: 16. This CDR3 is CASSRTTTGALIGYTF. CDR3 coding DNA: TGTGCCAGCAGCCGAACGACGACAGGGGCCCTTATAGGCTACACCTTC.

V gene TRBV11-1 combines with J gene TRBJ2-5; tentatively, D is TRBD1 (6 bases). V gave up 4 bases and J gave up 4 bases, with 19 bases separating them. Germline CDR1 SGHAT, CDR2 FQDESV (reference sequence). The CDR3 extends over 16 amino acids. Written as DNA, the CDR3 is TGTGCCAGCAGCTCCGACGTGGGGGCATCGTTAGAGACCCAGTACTTC. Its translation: CASSSDVGASLETQYF. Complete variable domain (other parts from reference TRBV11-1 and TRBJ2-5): EAEVAQSPRYKITEKSQAVAFWCDPISGHATLYWYRQILGQGPELLVQFQDESVVDDSQLPKDRFSAERLKGVDSTLKIQPAELGDSAMYLCASSSDVGASLETQYFGPGTRLLVL.

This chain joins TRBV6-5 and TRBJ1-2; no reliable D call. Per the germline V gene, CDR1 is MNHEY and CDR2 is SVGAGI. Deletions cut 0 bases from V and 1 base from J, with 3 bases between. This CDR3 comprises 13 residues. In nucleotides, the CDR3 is TGTGCCAGCAGTTACTCTAGTAACTATGGCTACACCTTC. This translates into CASSYSSNYGYTF.

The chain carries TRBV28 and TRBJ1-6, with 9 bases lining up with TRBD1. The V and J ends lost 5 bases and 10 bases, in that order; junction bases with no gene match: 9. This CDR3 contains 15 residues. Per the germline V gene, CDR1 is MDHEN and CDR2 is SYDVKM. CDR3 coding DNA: TGTGCCAGCAGTGGCGGGACAGGGAAGGGGTCACCCCTCCACTTT. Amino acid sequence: CASSGGTGKGSPLHF.

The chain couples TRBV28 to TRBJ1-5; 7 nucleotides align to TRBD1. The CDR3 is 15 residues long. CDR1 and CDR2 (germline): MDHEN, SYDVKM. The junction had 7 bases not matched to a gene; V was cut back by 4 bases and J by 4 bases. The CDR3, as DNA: TGTGCCAGCAGTTGGGGGACAGACTATAATCAGCCCCAGCATTTT. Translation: CASSWGTDYNQPQHF.

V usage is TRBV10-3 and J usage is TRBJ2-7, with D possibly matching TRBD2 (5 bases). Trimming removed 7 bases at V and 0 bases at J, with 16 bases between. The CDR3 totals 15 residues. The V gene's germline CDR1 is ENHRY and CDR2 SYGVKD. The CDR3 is CAITDYTDGSYEQYF. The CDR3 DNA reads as TGTGCCATCACCGACTATACTGACGGCTCCTACGAGCAGTACTTC.

CDR3 nucleotides: TGTGCCAGCAGCTCGCCGGGACAGGGAAACACCATATATTTT. Translated: CASSSPGQGNTIYF. The rearrangement links TRBV7-9 to TRBJ1-3, with 7 positions matching TRBD1. From germline, CDR1 is SEHNR and CDR2 FQNEAQ (reference sequence). V lost 4 bases to trimming and J lost 4 bases; unmatched junction nucleotides: 4. The length of the CDR3 is 14 residues.

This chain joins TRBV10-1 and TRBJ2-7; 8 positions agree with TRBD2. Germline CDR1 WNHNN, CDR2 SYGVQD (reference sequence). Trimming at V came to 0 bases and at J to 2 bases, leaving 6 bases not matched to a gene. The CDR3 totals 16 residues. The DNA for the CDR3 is TGCGCCAGCAGTGAGTCGTACGGGGGGGTCCCCTACGAGCAGTACTTC. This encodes CASSESYGGVPYEQYF.

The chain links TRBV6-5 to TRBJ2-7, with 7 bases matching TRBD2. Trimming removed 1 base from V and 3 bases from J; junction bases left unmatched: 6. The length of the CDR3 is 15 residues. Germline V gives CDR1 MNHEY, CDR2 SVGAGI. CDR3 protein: CASSYFHRGDYEQYF. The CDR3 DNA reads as TGTGCCAGCAGTTACTTCCACCGGGGGGACTACGAGCAGTACTTC.

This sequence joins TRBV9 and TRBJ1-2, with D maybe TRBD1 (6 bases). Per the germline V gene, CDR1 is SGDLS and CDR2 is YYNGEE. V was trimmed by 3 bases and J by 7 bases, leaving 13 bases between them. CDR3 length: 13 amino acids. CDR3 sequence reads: CASSGSGGLGYTF. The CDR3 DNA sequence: TGTGCCAGCAGCGGATCCGGGGGGCTTGGCTACACCTTC.

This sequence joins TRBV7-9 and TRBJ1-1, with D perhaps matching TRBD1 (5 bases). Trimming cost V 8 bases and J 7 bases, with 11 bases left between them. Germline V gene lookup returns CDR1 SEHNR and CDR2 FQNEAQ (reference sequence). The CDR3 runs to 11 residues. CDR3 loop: CASGGALEAFF. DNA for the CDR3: TGTGCCAGCGGCGGGGCCCTTGAAGCTTTCTTT.

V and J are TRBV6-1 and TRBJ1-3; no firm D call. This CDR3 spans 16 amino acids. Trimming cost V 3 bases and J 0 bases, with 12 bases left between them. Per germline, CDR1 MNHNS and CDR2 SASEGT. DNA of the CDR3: TGTGCCAGCAGTGACAGGCGCGGGAGCTCTGGAAACACCATATATTTT. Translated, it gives CASSDRRGSSGNTIYF.